This record looks at one TCR beta chain sequence and its context. These data belong to a study of blood T cell repertoires in COVID-19. Participant ages covered about 18 to 89 years across 24 US areas. Cohorts were assigned according to the clinical history that participants reported. CDR3 size: 15 residues. J was trimmed by 2 bases and V by 4 bases; bases with no gene match: 8. CDR1 and CDR2 (germline): GTSNPN, SVGIG (reference sequence). Original data processing: Counts of nucleated cells, estimated from reference gene primer amplification, were obtained. Generated by immunoSEQ multiplex PCR, the TCRdb table keeps only in-frame clones and is missing some. V, J and clone size derive from that table, while D and trimming were established from the DNA sequence. The table records roughly 310,000 clones, more than 75% of them present only once.

Input material: PBMCs or T cells enriched from blood (not recorded which). The chain employs TRBV30 and TRBJ1-1, with 9 positions matching TRBD1. The sequence was obtained from a man aged 55 to 70 who had recovered from COVID-19. In DNA, the CDR3 is TGTGCCTGGATCTTTCGGGACAGGGAAAACACTGAAGCTTTCTTT. Translated: CAWIFRDRENTEAFF. The whole variable domain, remainder taken from reference TRBV30 and TRBJ1-1, is SQTIHQWPATLVQPVGSPLSLECTVEGTSNPNLYWYRQAAGRGLQLLFYSVGIGQISSEVPQNLSASRPQDRQFILSSKKLLLSDSGFYLCAWIFRDRENTEAFFGQGTRLTVV.